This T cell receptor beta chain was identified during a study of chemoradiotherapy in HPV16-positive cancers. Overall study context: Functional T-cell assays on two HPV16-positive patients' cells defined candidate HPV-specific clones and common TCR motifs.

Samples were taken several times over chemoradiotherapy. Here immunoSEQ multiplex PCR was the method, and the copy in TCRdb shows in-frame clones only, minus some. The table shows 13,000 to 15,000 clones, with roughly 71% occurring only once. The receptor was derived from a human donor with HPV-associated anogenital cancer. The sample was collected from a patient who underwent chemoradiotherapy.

The CDR3 DNA sequence: TGCGCCAGCAGCCAGGGATCAGATACGCAGTATTTT. Translating gives CASSQGSDTQYF. The gene calls are TRBV10-2 and TRBJ2-3, with D perhaps matching TRBD1 (5 bases). Deletions cut 6 bases from V and 4 bases from J, with 8 bases between. CDR3 length equals 12 residues. Looked up from germline, CDR1 is WSHSY and CDR2 is SAAADI.